The source of this T cell receptor beta chain is a study of beta chain features in type 1 diabetes. The V gene's germline CDR1 is MNHEY and CDR2 SVGAGI. This CDR3 is built from 14 residues. V was pared by 5 bases and J by 2 bases, with 2 bases of the junction left unmatched. Isolation of CD4+ naive, central memory, regulatory and stem cell-like memory cells was achieved by sorting via CD45RO/CCR7/CD25/CD127/CD95/CD27. Once sorted, every population was more than 95% pure. Investigators reverse transcribed all isolated RNA, so they sequenced expressed TCRB transcripts. Naive, central memory and regulatory T cell samples yielded around 3.9 million reads on average. Profiled with immunoSEQ multiplex PCR; TCRdb holds only in-frame clones, not every one. The profile covers about 220,000 clones, with roughly a tenth appearing a single time and about 1.2% taken by the ten largest.

V is TRBV6-5 and J is TRBJ2-7, with TRBD2 identical over 11 bases. Sequences were obtained from central memory CD4+ T cells from blood. This TCR derives from a man in his late teens or twenties in good health. The CDR3 region has the DNA TGTGCCAGCAGTCGACTAGCGGGAACCTACGAGCAGTACTTC. This translates into CASSRLAGTYEQYF.